Sequencing of this TCR beta chain was carried out in a study of T cell repertoires in cytomegalovirus infection. TCRdb re-called the reads with MiXCR, one entry per CDR3 protein. The table has 85,000 to 120,000 distinct CDR3 sequences, approximately 15% seen once. This clonotype was found many times. The CDR3 length is 19 residues. Germline CDR1 MNHEY, CDR2 SVGAGI. Trimming cost V 6 bases and J 0 bases, with 25 bases left between them. Input material: PBMCs. The clonotype was recovered from a human donor in good health (CMV status not recorded). Some clones in this sample may be carry-over from other donors' samples. The chain uses TRBV6-5 and TRBJ2-3, with D perhaps assigned TRBD1 or TRBD2 (5 bases each). CDR3 amino acids: CASRHLLEGDLPSTDTQYF. Written as DNA, the CDR3 is TGTGCCAGCAGGCACCTCTTGGAAGGGGACCTACCTAGCACAGATACGCAGTATTTT.